A selection of T cell receptor beta chains follows, all from one sample in a study of vaccination effects on CD4 cells after COVID-19. Produced via immunoSEQ multiplex PCR; TCRdb's table is partial and in-frame only. Of about 41,000 clones listed, over 75% are singletons. Which antigens these TCRs recognize remains unknown. Sequencing used CD4+ T cells from PBMCs cultured with HCoV-NL63 spike peptides, obtained before COVID-19 vaccination. These receptors all stem from a human donor who received a COVID-19 vaccine. Both conserved end residues are part of each CDR3. A D gene is named only where the DNA matches it firmly. A clone size is listed for some rows: how often the clone was seen (once, few, many), or a class if it is expanded.

cdr3_aa: CATSRDPTETQYF
cdr3_nt: TGTGCCACCAGCAGAGATCCAACAGAGACCCAGTACTTC
v_call: TRBV15
d_call: .
j_call: TRBJ2-5
clone_size: .

cdr3_aa: CASSLQGTGELFF
cdr3_nt: TGCGCCAGCAGCTTACAGGGCACCGGGGAGCTGTTTTTT
v_call: TRBV5-1
d_call: .
j_call: TRBJ2-2
clone_size: .

cdr3_aa: CASSLVAGGTGELFF
cdr3_nt: TGCGCCAGCAGCTTGGTAGCGGGGGGCACCGGGGAGCTGTTTTTT
v_call: TRBV5-1
d_call: TRBD2
j_call: TRBJ2-2
clone_size: once

cdr3_aa: CSASRGDGYTF
cdr3_nt: TGCAGTGCTAGTAGAGGGGATGGCTACACCTTC
v_call: TRBV20-1
d_call: .
j_call: TRBJ1-2
clone_size: .

cdr3_aa: CASSTTQATTNEKLFF
cdr3_nt: TGTGCCAGCTCAACAACACAGGCCACAACTAATGAAAAACTGTTTTTT
v_call: TRBV18
d_call: .
j_call: TRBJ1-4
clone_size: .

cdr3_aa: CASSVEGGNTEAFF
cdr3_nt: TGTGCCAGCAGCGTAGAAGGGGGAAACACTGAAGCTTTCTTT
v_call: TRBV9
d_call: .
j_call: TRBJ1-1
clone_size: .

cdr3_aa: CASSSYGGQETQYF
cdr3_nt: TGTGCCAGCAGCTCATACGGGGGGCAAGAGACCCAGTACTTC
v_call: TRBV6-2/TRBV6-3
d_call: TRBD2
j_call: TRBJ2-5
clone_size: .

cdr3_aa: CAWRSGTGGLYGYTF
cdr3_nt: TGTGCCTGGAGGTCTGGGACAGGGGGTCTCTATGGCTACACCTTC
v_call: TRBV30
d_call: TRBD1
j_call: TRBJ1-2
clone_size: .

cdr3_aa: CASSRGQGGRNQPQHF
cdr3_nt: TGCGCCAGCAGCCGAGGACAGGGGGGACGCAATCAGCCCCAGCATTTT
v_call: TRBV4-1
d_call: TRBD1
j_call: TRBJ1-5
clone_size: .

cdr3_aa: CASSSGQGTYNSPLHF
cdr3_nt: TGTGCCAGCAGTTCCGGACAGGGAACCTATAATTCACCCCTCCACTTT
v_call: TRBV6-5
d_call: TRBD1
j_call: TRBJ1-6
clone_size: .

cdr3_aa: CASSLDGHSNQPQHF
cdr3_nt: TGCGCCAGCAGCTTGGACGGACATAGCAATCAGCCCCAGCATTTT
v_call: TRBV5-1
d_call: .
j_call: TRBJ1-5
clone_size: .

cdr3_aa: CASSRGGQETQYF
cdr3_nt: TGCGCCAGCAGCCGGGGGGGGCAAGAGACCCAGTACTTC
v_call: TRBV4-1
d_call: TRBD2
j_call: TRBJ2-5
clone_size: .

cdr3_aa: CASSPIADNEQFF
cdr3_nt: TGTGCCAGCTCACCTATTGCGGACAATGAGCAGTTCTTC
v_call: TRBV18
d_call: .
j_call: TRBJ2-1
clone_size: .